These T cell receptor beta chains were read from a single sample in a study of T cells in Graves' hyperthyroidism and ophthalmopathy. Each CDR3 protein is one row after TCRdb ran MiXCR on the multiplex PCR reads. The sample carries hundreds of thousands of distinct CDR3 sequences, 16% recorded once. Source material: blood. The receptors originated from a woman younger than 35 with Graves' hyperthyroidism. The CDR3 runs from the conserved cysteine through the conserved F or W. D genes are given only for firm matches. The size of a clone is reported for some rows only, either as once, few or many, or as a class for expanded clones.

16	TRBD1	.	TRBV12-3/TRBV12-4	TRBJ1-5	TGTGCCAGCAGTCGACAGGGAGTCAGGGGCAATCAGCCCCAGCATTTT	CASSRQGVRGNQPQHF
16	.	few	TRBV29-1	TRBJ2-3	TGCAGCGTCCAACCGGCAGGGAGGTATAGCACAGATACGCAGTATTTT	CSVQPAGRYSTDTQYF
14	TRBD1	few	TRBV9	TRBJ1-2	TGTGCCAGCACCTGGGACAGAGGCAACTATGGCTACACCTTC	CASTWDRGNYGYTF
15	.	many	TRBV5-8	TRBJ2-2	TGTGCCAGCAGCTTGGATGGAGGGGGAACCGGGGAGCTGTTTTTT	CASSLDGGGTGELFF
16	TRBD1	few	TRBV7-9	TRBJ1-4	TGTGCCAGCAGCTTCTTGGAGGGGGCAGATAATGAAAAACTGTTTTTT	CASSFLEGADNEKLFF
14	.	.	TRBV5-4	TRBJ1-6	TGTGCCAGCAGCTTGCAACAGGGAGGTTCACCCCTCCACTTT	CASSLQQGGSPLHF
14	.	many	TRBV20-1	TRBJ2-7	TGCAGTGCTAGAGATCCAGCAGTATCCTACGAGCAGTACTTC	CSARDPAVSYEQYF
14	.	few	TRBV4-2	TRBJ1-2	TGTGCCAGCAGCCAAGAACACAGGGAGGGTGGCTACACCTTC	CASSQEHREGGYTF
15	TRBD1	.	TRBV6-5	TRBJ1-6	TGTGCCAGCAGTTACATGGGACAGGGTAATTCACCCCTCCACTTT	CASSYMGQGNSPLHF
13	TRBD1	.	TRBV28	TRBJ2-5	TGTGCCAGCAGGACAGGGTTGATGGAGACCCAGTACTTC	CASRTGLMETQYF
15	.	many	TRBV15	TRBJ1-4	TGTGCCACCAGCAGAGCGGCCGAGGCTAGCGAAAAACTGTTTTTT	CATSRAAEASEKLFF
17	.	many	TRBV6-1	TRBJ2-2	TGTGCCAGCAGCAACCAAGGAAATTATTGGAACACCGGGGAGCTGTTTTTT	CASSNQGNYWNTGELFF
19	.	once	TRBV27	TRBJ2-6	TGTGCCAGCAGTTTAAGGGGCACCACATCGGGGGCTGGGGCCAACGTCCTGACTTTC	CASSLRGTTSGAGANVLTF
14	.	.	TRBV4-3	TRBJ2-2	TGCGCCAGCAGCCAAGACTCCGTCGGGGGGGAGCTGTTTTTT	CASSQDSVGGELFF
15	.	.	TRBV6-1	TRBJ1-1	TGTGCCAGCAGTACCGGGGGCCCTGGAGGGACTGAAGCTTTCTTT	CASSTGGPGGTEAFF
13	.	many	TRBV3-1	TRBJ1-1	TGTGCCAGCAGCCAGGGGCCGATTAATGAAGCTTTCTTT	CASSQGPINEAFF
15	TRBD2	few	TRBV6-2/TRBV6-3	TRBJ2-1	TGTGCCAGCAGTGTCCCGGGACTAGCGTACAATGAGCAGTTCTTC	CASSVPGLAYNEQFF
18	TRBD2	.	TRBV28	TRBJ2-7	TGTGCCAGCAGTCCCGGGACTAGAGAAACTACTGGGTACTACGAGCAGTACTTC	CASSPGTRETTGYYEQYF
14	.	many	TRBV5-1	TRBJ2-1	TGCGCCAGCAGCTTTGCCACAGGGTACAATGAGCAGTTCTTC	CASSFATGYNEQFF
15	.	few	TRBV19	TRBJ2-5	TGTGCCAGTAGTGGCTGGGGCCCTGGGGTAAGGACCCAGTACTTC	CASSGWGPGVRTQYF
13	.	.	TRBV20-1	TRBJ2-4	TGCAGTGCACAACAGGGGAGGGGGAACATTCAGTACTTC	CSAQQGRGNIQYF
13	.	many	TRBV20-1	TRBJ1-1	TGCAGTGCTAGAGTCACGTTGAACACTGAAGCTTTCTTT	CSARVTLNTEAFF
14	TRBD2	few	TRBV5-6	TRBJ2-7	TGTGCCAGTGCTCTAGCGGGGAGCTCCTACGAGCAGTACTTC	CASALAGSSYEQYF
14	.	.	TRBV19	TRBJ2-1	TGTGCCAGTAGTATAGGGCAGGTATACAATGAGCAGTTCTTC	CASSIGQVYNEQFF
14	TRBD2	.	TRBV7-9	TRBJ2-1	TGTGCCAGCCTACTAGCGGGAGGGTCAGGAGAGCAGTTCTTC	CASLLAGGSGEQFF
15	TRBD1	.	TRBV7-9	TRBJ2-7	TGTGCCAGCAGCCGTCCCGGGACAGGGTTGAGCGAGCAGTACTTC	CASSRPGTGLSEQYF
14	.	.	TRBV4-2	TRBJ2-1	TGTGCCAGCAGCCCAGGGTCAGACAGGCATGAGCAGTTCTTC	CASSPGSDRHEQFF
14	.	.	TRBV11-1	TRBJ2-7	TGTGCCAGCGGGCCCCGGGGTCACCCTTACGAGCAGTACTTC	CASGPRGHPYEQYF
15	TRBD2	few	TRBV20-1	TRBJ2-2	TGCAGTGCTAAAACTAGCGGGAGGGTCACCGGGGAGCTGTTTTTT	CSAKTSGRVTGELFF
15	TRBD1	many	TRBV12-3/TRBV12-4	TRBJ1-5	TGTGCCAGCAGTCGGACAGGGGACTGGAATCAGCCCCAGCATTTT	CASSRTGDWNQPQHF
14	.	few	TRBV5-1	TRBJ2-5	TGCGCCAGCAGCAGGACAGTTGGGAAAGAGACCCAGTACTTC	CASSRTVGKETQYF
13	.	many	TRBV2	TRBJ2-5	TGTGCCAGCAGTGCCCGGGAAGGGGAGACCCAGTACTTC	CASSAREGETQYF
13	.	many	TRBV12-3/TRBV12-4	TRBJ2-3	TGTGCCAGCATGTCAGGGGTTGCAGATACGCAGTATTTT	CASMSGVADTQYF
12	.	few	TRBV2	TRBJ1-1	TGTGCCAGCAGTGCGTGGAGGACTGAAGCTTTCTTT	CASSAWRTEAFF
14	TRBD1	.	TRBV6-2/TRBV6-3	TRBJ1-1	TGTGCCAGCAGTTACCTGGGACAGGACACTGAAGCTTTCTTT	CASSYLGQDTEAFF
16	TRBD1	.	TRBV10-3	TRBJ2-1	TGTGCCATCAGCCCACTAGGGACAGGGGCCTTAAATGAGCAGTTCTTC	CAISPLGTGALNEQFF
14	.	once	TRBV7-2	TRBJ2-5	TGTGCCAGCAGCTTTTTGGAAGGGCAAGAGACCCAGTACTTC	CASSFLEGQETQYF
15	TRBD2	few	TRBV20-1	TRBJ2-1	TGCAGTGCTGTCCCGGGCGGGGGAGATTACAATGAGCAGTTCTTC	CSAVPGGGDYNEQFF
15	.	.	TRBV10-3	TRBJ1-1	TGTGCCATCAGTGAGTCGGCCCCGGGGAACACTGAAGCTTTCTTT	CAISESAPGNTEAFF
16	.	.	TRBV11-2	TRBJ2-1	TGTGCCAGCAGCTTAGAATCTAGCTACCGCCTCGGTGAGCAGTTCTTC	CASSLESSYRLGEQFF
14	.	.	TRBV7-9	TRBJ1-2	TGTGCCAGCACCACATCGAACGGAATGTTTGGCTACACCTTC	CASTTSNGMFGYTF
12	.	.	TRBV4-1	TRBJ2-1	TGCGCCAGCAGCCAAGCTCTCGATGAGCAGTTCTTC	CASSQALDEQFF
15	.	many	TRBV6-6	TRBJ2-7	TGTGCCAGCAGTTACTCTGCCGGGATCTCCTACGAGCAGTACTTC	CASSYSAGISYEQYF
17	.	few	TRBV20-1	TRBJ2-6	TGCAGTGCTACGGTGGGGTCGTCTAGCTCTGGGGCCAACGTCCTGACTTTC	CSATVGSSSSGANVLTF
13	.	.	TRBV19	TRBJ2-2	TGTGCCAGTACCATCGGGAACACCGGGGAGCTGTTTTTT	CASTIGNTGELFF
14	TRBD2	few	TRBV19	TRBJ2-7	TGTGCCAGTAGTATAGCGGGGCGGGGGTACGAGCAGTACTTC	CASSIAGRGYEQYF
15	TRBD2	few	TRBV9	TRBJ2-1	TGTGCCAGCAGCGTAGCGGGGGGGCCGTTAAATGAGCAGTTCTTC	CASSVAGGPLNEQFF
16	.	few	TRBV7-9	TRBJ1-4	TGTGCCAGCAGCTCGAGGGGGGCTAATGTGGGGGAAAAACTGTTTTTT	CASSSRGANVGEKLFF
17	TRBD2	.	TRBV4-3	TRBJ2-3	TGCGCCAGCAGCCAAGATCGGGCCAGCGGGGGGGAAGATACGCAGTATTTT	CASSQDRASGGEDTQYF
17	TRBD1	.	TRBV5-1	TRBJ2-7	TGCGCCAGCAGCTCAAATACCGGGACAGGGTTATCCTACGAGCAGTACTTC	CASSSNTGTGLSYEQYF
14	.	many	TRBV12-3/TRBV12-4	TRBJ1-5	TGTGCCAGCAGTTTACGCAGGGACTCTCAGCCCCAGCATTTT	CASSLRRDSQPQHF
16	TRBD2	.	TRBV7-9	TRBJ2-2	TGTGCCAGCAGCTTACCTAGCGGGGGTATCACCGGGGAGCTGTTTTTT	CASSLPSGGITGELFF
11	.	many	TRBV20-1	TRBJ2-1	TGCAGTGCTAGACAAGCAAATGAGCAGTTCTTC	CSARQANEQFF